This TCR beta chain was retrieved from a study of blood T cell repertoires in COVID-19. Clones were sequenced by immunoSEQ multiplex PCR, and TCRdb holds only the in-frame ones, with some missing. Here the sample spans 150,000 to 200,000 clones, about 77% being singletons. In germline, CDR1 is MGHDK, CDR2 SYGVNS. The V and J ends lost 1 base and 4 bases respectively, with 10 bases between them. The CDR3 spans 14 residues. The receptor comes from a woman aged 45-65 years with acute COVID-19. The source material was PBMCs or T cells enriched from blood (not recorded which). The chain carries TRBV25-1 and TRBJ1-2; possible D gene TRBD1, 5 bases. CDR3 sequence (DNA): TGTGCCAGCAGTGAATTTAACAGGCTCTATGGCTACACCTTC. This codes for CASSEFNRLYGYTF.